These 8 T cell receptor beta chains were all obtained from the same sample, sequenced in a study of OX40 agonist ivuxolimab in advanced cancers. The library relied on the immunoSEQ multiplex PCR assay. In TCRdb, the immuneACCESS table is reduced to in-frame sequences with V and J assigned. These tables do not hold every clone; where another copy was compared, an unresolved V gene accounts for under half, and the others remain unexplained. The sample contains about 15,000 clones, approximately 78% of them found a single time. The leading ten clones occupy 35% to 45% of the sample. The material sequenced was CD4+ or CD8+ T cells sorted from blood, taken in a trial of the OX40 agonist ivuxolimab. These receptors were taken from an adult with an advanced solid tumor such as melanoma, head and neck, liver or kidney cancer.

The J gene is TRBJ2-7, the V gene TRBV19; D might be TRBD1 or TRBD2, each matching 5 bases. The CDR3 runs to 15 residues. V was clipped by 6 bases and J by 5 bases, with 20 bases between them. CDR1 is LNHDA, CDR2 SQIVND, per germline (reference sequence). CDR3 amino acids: CASSMGDPGLNEQYF. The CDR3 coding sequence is TGTGCCAGTAGCATGGGGGACCCCGGTTTGAACGAGCAGTACTTC.

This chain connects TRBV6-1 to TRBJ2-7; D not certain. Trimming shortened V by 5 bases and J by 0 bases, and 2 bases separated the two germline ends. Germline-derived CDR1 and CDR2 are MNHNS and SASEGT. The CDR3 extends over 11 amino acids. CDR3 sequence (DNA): TGTGCCAGCAGTCCCTCCTACGAGCAGTACTTC. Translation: CASSPSYEQYF.

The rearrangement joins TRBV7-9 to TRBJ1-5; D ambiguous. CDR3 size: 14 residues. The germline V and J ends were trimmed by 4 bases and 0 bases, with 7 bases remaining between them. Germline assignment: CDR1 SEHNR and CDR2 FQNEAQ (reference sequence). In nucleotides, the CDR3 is TGTGCCAGCAGCTGGACGGATAGCAATCAGCCCCAGCATTTT. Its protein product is CASSWTDSNQPQHF.

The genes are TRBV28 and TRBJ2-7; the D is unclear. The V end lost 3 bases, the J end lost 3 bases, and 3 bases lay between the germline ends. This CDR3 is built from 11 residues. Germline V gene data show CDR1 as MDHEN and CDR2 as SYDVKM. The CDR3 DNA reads TGTGCCAGCAGTTTTTTCTACGAGCAGTACTTC. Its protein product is CASSFFYEQYF.

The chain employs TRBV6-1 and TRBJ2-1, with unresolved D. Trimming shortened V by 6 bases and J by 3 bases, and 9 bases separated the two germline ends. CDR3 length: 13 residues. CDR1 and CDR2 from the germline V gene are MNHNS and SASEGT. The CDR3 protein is CASRVGRYNEQFF. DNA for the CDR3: TGTGCCAGCAGGGTCGGACGCTACAATGAGCAGTTCTTC.

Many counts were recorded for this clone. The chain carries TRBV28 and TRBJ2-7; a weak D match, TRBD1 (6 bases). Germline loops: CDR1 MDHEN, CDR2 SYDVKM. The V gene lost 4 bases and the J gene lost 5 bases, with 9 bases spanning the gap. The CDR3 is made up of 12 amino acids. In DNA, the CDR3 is TGTGCCAGCAGTTCCGCAGGGGACGAGCAGTACTTC. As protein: CASSSAGDEQYF.

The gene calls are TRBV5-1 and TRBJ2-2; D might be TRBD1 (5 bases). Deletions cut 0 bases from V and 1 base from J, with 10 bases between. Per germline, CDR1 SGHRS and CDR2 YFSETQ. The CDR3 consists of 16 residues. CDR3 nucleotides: TGCGCCAGCAGCTTGGAAGGACATATGAACACCGGGGAGCTGTTTTTT. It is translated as CASSLEGHMNTGELFF. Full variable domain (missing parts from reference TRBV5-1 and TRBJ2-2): KAGVTQTPRYLIKTRGQQVTLSCSPISGHRSVSWYQQTPGQGLQFLFEYFSETQRNKGNFPGRFSGRQFSNSRSEMNVSTLELGDSALYLCASSLEGHMNTGELFFGEGSRLTVL.

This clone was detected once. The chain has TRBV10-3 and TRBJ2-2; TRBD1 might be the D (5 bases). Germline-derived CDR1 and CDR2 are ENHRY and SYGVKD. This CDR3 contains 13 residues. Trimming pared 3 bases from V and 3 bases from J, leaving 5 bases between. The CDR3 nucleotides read TGTGCCATCAGTGACAGGGACACCGGGGAGCTGTTTTTT. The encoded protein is CAISDRDTGELFF.